The rows below give T cell receptor beta chains drawn from one sample of a study of blood T cell repertoires in COVID-19. The protocol was immunoSEQ multiplex PCR, while the TCRdb copy is restricted to in-frame clones and leaves out a portion. The data show roughly 230,000 clones, with nearly 90% seen just once and less than 4% held by the top ten. The sequencing input was PBMCs or T cells enriched from blood (not recorded which). Source of these receptors: a woman aged 25 to 39 with acute COVID-19. Both conserved end residues are part of each CDR3. The D gene is left open where the match is weak. Rows give clone size only sometimes, using once, few, many, or a class for an expanded clone.

cdr3_nt: TGTGCCAGCAGCACACTTTCGGAAGGGGGCTTCGGGGAGCAGTACTTC
cdr3_aa: CASSTLSEGGFGEQYF
j_call: TRBJ2-7
d_call: TRBD1
v_call: TRBV7-8
clone_size: NA

cdr3_nt: TGTGCCAGCAGCCCCCGGGCGGGTAACGGCTACACCTTC
cdr3_aa: CASSPRAGNGYTF
j_call: TRBJ1-2
d_call: NA
v_call: TRBV9
clone_size: NA

cdr3_nt: TGTGCCAGCAGCCCCGGGACAGGGGTAGCTGAGACCCAGTACTTC
cdr3_aa: CASSPGTGVAETQYF
j_call: TRBJ2-5
d_call: TRBD1
v_call: TRBV5-6
clone_size: NA

cdr3_nt: TGTGCCACCAGCAGAACGGGTTCCTACGAGCAGTACTTC
cdr3_aa: CATSRTGSYEQYF
j_call: TRBJ2-7
d_call: NA
v_call: TRBV15
clone_size: NA

cdr3_nt: TGTGCCAGCTCACCGTGGACAGAGCTGGGTACTGAAGCTTTCTTT
cdr3_aa: CASSPWTELGTEAFF
j_call: TRBJ1-1
d_call: NA
v_call: TRBV18
clone_size: once

cdr3_nt: TGTGCCAGCAGCCCAGGGGGAGCCTATGGCTACACCTTC
cdr3_aa: CASSPGGAYGYTF
j_call: TRBJ1-2
d_call: TRBD1
v_call: TRBV6-5
clone_size: NA

cdr3_nt: TGTGCCAGCAGTTACCCGACAGACGGATCACCCCTCCACTTT
cdr3_aa: CASSYPTDGSPLHF
j_call: TRBJ1-6
d_call: NA
v_call: TRBV27
clone_size: NA

cdr3_nt: TGTGCCAGCACCCTTACCGACAGGAATGAGCAGTTCTTC
cdr3_aa: CASTLTDRNEQFF
j_call: TRBJ2-1
d_call: NA
v_call: TRBV7-8
clone_size: NA

cdr3_nt: TGTGCCAGCAGCTTGGGGACTAGCCGTTACCTAAATGAGCAGTTCTTC
cdr3_aa: CASSLGTSRYLNEQFF
j_call: TRBJ2-1
d_call: TRBD2
v_call: TRBV5-8
clone_size: NA

cdr3_nt: TGCGCCAGCAAGACAGGGCTCGAAAGCAATCAGCCCCAGCATTTT
cdr3_aa: CASKTGLESNQPQHF
j_call: TRBJ1-5
d_call: TRBD1
v_call: TRBV4-1
clone_size: NA

cdr3_nt: TGTGCCAGCTCATATTACCGGGACAGCCCTAGCAATCAGCCCCAGCATTTT
cdr3_aa: CASSYYRDSPSNQPQHF
j_call: TRBJ1-5
d_call: TRBD1
v_call: TRBV18
clone_size: once

cdr3_nt: TGCGCCAGCAGCCAGGGACAGGGGTCTCACTATGGCTACACCTTC
cdr3_aa: CASSQGQGSHYGYTF
j_call: TRBJ1-2
d_call: TRBD1
v_call: TRBV4-3
clone_size: NA

cdr3_nt: TGTGCCAGCAGTTTTGTAGCGGGGGGCACAGATACGCAGTATTTT
cdr3_aa: CASSFVAGGTDTQYF
j_call: TRBJ2-3
d_call: TRBD2
v_call: TRBV27
clone_size: NA

cdr3_nt: TGTGCCATCGGTAGGGGTAGCGGGGGGGCAAATACGCAGTATTTT
cdr3_aa: CAIGRGSGGANTQYF
j_call: TRBJ2-3
d_call: TRBD2
v_call: TRBV10-3
clone_size: NA

cdr3_nt: TGTGCCTGGAGCGGCGGGCTATCCGGTTCACCCCTCCACTTT
cdr3_aa: CAWSGGLSGSPLHF
j_call: TRBJ1-6
d_call: NA
v_call: TRBV30
clone_size: once

cdr3_nt: TGTGCCACCAGTGATACGGACAGGGGCGCGAACAATGAGCAGTTCTTC
cdr3_aa: CATSDTDRGANNEQFF
j_call: TRBJ2-1
d_call: TRBD1
v_call: TRBV24-1
clone_size: NA

cdr3_nt: TGCGCCAGCAGCCAAGAGACAGGGAGGCTGGGTCAGCCCCAGCATTTT
cdr3_aa: CASSQETGRLGQPQHF
j_call: TRBJ1-5
d_call: TRBD1
v_call: TRBV4-1
clone_size: NA

cdr3_nt: TGTGCCAGCAGCTTAGGGAGCGGGCAGGGAACTATGAGCTACACCTTC
cdr3_aa: CASSLGSGQGTMSYTF
j_call: TRBJ1-2
d_call: NA
v_call: TRBV13
clone_size: NA

cdr3_nt: TGTGCCAGCACCCGGGACAGGGTCCCTCCAGTTTCCTACGAGCAGTACTTC
cdr3_aa: CASTRDRVPPVSYEQYF
j_call: TRBJ2-7
d_call: TRBD1
v_call: TRBV5-5
clone_size: once

cdr3_nt: TGTGCCAGCAGCCAAGAGTTAAGGGGGAACTATGGCTACACCTTC
cdr3_aa: CASSQELRGNYGYTF
j_call: TRBJ1-2
d_call: NA
v_call: TRBV4-2
clone_size: once

cdr3_nt: TGTGCCAGCAGCTTAGATCGCCTGGGGCGGGGGCAAGAGACCCAGTACTTC
cdr3_aa: CASSLDRLGRGQETQYF
j_call: TRBJ2-5
d_call: TRBD2
v_call: TRBV11-3
clone_size: NA

cdr3_nt: TGCGCCAGCAGCTTGGCCGTGGACAGGGGGCAATATGGCTACACCTTC
cdr3_aa: CASSLAVDRGQYGYTF
j_call: TRBJ1-2
d_call: TRBD1
v_call: TRBV5-1
clone_size: NA

cdr3_nt: TGTGCCAGCAGTTTATCAGGGGCCAGGAACACTGAAGCTTTCTTT
cdr3_aa: CASSLSGARNTEAFF
j_call: TRBJ1-1
d_call: NA
v_call: TRBV27
clone_size: NA

cdr3_nt: TGTGCCAGCAGTCGACAGGGTGGTACTGAAGCTTTCTTT
cdr3_aa: CASSRQGGTEAFF
j_call: TRBJ1-1
d_call: TRBD1
v_call: TRBV12-3/TRBV12-4
clone_size: NA

cdr3_nt: TGCAGCCCGCGCGTCGGGGTCACAGATACGCAGTATTTT
cdr3_aa: CSPRVGVTDTQYF
j_call: TRBJ2-3
d_call: NA
v_call: TRBV29-1
clone_size: once

cdr3_nt: TGTGCCAGCAGTGATGGTCCGCGGAGCACCTTC
cdr3_aa: CASSDGPRSTF
j_call: TRBJ1-2
d_call: NA
v_call: TRBV25-1
clone_size: NA

cdr3_nt: TGCGCCAGCAGCCAGGGTAGGACAGGGTATCAGCCCCAGCATTTT
cdr3_aa: CASSQGRTGYQPQHF
j_call: TRBJ1-5
d_call: TRBD1
v_call: TRBV4-1
clone_size: NA

cdr3_nt: TGCGCCAGCAGCTTGGCCGGGGAATTGCACACTGAAGCTTTCTTT
cdr3_aa: CASSLAGELHTEAFF
j_call: TRBJ1-1
d_call: NA
v_call: TRBV5-1
clone_size: NA

cdr3_nt: TGTGCCAGCAGGACAAAGGACAGGTTCAATCAGCCCCAGCATTTT
cdr3_aa: CASRTKDRFNQPQHF
j_call: TRBJ1-5
d_call: TRBD1
v_call: TRBV28
clone_size: NA

cdr3_nt: TGTGCCAGCAGCTCCGGGCCCAAGGGGCAGCCCCAGCATTTT
cdr3_aa: CASSSGPKGQPQHF
j_call: TRBJ1-5
d_call: NA
v_call: TRBV11-2
clone_size: NA

cdr3_nt: TGTGCCAGCAGCCCAAATGGACTACCCACAGATACGCAGTATTTT
cdr3_aa: CASSPNGLPTDTQYF
j_call: TRBJ2-3
d_call: NA
v_call: TRBV3-1/TRBV3-2
clone_size: NA

cdr3_nt: TGCGCCAACCCCGGACAGGGGACTCAGCCCCAGCATTTT
cdr3_aa: CANPGQGTQPQHF
j_call: TRBJ1-5
d_call: TRBD1
v_call: TRBV10-1
clone_size: NA

cdr3_nt: TGTGCCAGTAGTCGACAGGGAACAGATACGCAGTATTTT
cdr3_aa: CASSRQGTDTQYF
j_call: TRBJ2-3
d_call: TRBD1
v_call: TRBV19
clone_size: NA

cdr3_nt: TGTGCCAGCAGTACTTCCCGGGACAGGAGTGCGAACACCGGGGAGCTGTTTTTT
cdr3_aa: CASSTSRDRSANTGELFF
j_call: TRBJ2-2
d_call: TRBD1
v_call: TRBV9
clone_size: NA

cdr3_nt: TGTGCCAGTAGTAGGCGGGAAACGTATGGCTACACCTTC
cdr3_aa: CASSRRETYGYTF
j_call: TRBJ1-2
d_call: NA
v_call: TRBV19
clone_size: NA

cdr3_nt: TGTGCCAGCAGCGTAACGACCCAGTCGGGTACGCAGTATTTT
cdr3_aa: CASSVTTQSGTQYF
j_call: TRBJ2-3
d_call: NA
v_call: TRBV9
clone_size: once

cdr3_nt: TGTGCCAGCAGCGCTCTAGGGGGCCATTCACCCCTCCACTTT
cdr3_aa: CASSALGGHSPLHF
j_call: TRBJ1-6
d_call: TRBD1
v_call: TRBV9
clone_size: once

cdr3_nt: TGTGCCAGCAGCGTAGGATCCCCAGGGGAACTGTTTTTT
cdr3_aa: CASSVGSPGELFF
j_call: TRBJ1-4
d_call: NA
v_call: TRBV9
clone_size: NA

cdr3_nt: TGTGCCAGCATTAGGACAGGGTCGGGCACTGAAGCTTTCTTT
cdr3_aa: CASIRTGSGTEAFF
j_call: TRBJ1-1
d_call: TRBD1
v_call: TRBV2
clone_size: once

cdr3_nt: TGTGCCAGCCAAAACCGCTTAGGAAGGGACTCAGTAACTGAAGCTTTCTTT
cdr3_aa: CASQNRLGRDSVTEAFF
j_call: TRBJ1-1
d_call: NA
v_call: TRBV27
clone_size: few

cdr3_nt: TGTGCCAGCAGCTTAATTGTTCCGCGGGAAGGTTATGGCTACACCTTC
cdr3_aa: CASSLIVPREGYGYTF
j_call: TRBJ1-2
d_call: NA
v_call: TRBV7-9
clone_size: NA

cdr3_nt: TGCGCCAGCAGTCAATACGCAAACGGAAGGGGAAGCCAGCCCCAGCATTTT
cdr3_aa: CASSQYANGRGSQPQHF
j_call: TRBJ1-5
d_call: NA
v_call: TRBV23-1
clone_size: NA

cdr3_nt: TGTGCCAGCAGCCCGGACAGGGCCCTTAATGAAAAACTGTTTTTT
cdr3_aa: CASSPDRALNEKLFF
j_call: TRBJ1-4
d_call: TRBD1
v_call: TRBV7-9
clone_size: NA

cdr3_nt: TGCAGTGCTAGTGTGGACAGGGGTTCCTACGAGCAGTACTTC
cdr3_aa: CSASVDRGSYEQYF
j_call: TRBJ2-7
d_call: TRBD1
v_call: TRBV20-1
clone_size: NA

cdr3_nt: TGTGCCAGTAGAGCAGGGGGCGAGCAGTACTTC
cdr3_aa: CASRAGGEQYF
j_call: TRBJ2-7
d_call: TRBD1
v_call: TRBV19
clone_size: NA

cdr3_nt: TGTGCCAGCTTACCGGGACAAAATACCAATGAGCAGTTCTTC
cdr3_aa: CASLPGQNTNEQFF
j_call: TRBJ2-1
d_call: NA
v_call: TRBV6-5
clone_size: NA

cdr3_nt: TGTGCCAGCAGCGTAGAGGAGGTGCGCACAGATACGCAGTATTTT
cdr3_aa: CASSVEEVRTDTQYF
j_call: TRBJ2-3
d_call: NA
v_call: TRBV9
clone_size: NA

cdr3_nt: TGTGCCAGCAGCAACCCGACGGGGACCCAGTACTTC
cdr3_aa: CASSNPTGTQYF
j_call: TRBJ2-5
d_call: NA
v_call: TRBV5-4
clone_size: NA

cdr3_nt: TGTGCCAGCAGTCCGGACAGGGGGCTGGGTGGCTACACCTTC
cdr3_aa: CASSPDRGLGGYTF
j_call: TRBJ1-2
d_call: TRBD1
v_call: TRBV27
clone_size: NA

cdr3_nt: TGTGCCAGCAGCTTAGATTTATTCCATGCGGGTCAGCCCCAGCATTTT
cdr3_aa: CASSLDLFHAGQPQHF
j_call: TRBJ1-5
d_call: NA
v_call: TRBV7-8
clone_size: NA

cdr3_nt: TGCGCCAGCAGCCAAGATGTTAAAACAACTAGGAAATACAATGAGCAGTTCTTC
cdr3_aa: CASSQDVKTTRKYNEQFF
j_call: TRBJ2-1
d_call: NA
v_call: TRBV4-1
clone_size: once

cdr3_nt: TGCGCCAGCAGCCAATCTCATACAGGGTTGACTGAAGCTTTCTTT
cdr3_aa: CASSQSHTGLTEAFF
j_call: TRBJ1-1
d_call: NA
v_call: TRBV4-1
clone_size: NA

cdr3_nt: TGTGCCAGCAGCAGGACCGGGACAGGGGATCAGCCCCAGCATTTT
cdr3_aa: CASSRTGTGDQPQHF
j_call: TRBJ1-5
d_call: TRBD1
v_call: TRBV11-2
clone_size: few

cdr3_nt: TGTGCCATCAGCAAGGGGGGGGACTCCTACAATGAGCAGTTCTTC
cdr3_aa: CAISKGGDSYNEQFF
j_call: TRBJ2-1
d_call: NA
v_call: TRBV10-3
clone_size: once

cdr3_nt: TGCGCCAGCAGCTCTAGAGACACTGAAGCTTTCTTT
cdr3_aa: CASSSRDTEAFF
j_call: TRBJ1-1
d_call: NA
v_call: TRBV5-1
clone_size: NA

cdr3_nt: TGCGCCAGCAGCTTGGAGGGAGGGTATAGTCAGCCCCAGCATTTT
cdr3_aa: CASSLEGGYSQPQHF
j_call: TRBJ1-5
d_call: NA
v_call: TRBV5-1
clone_size: NA

cdr3_nt: TGTGCCAGCTCACTTCAGACAGAAAACTATGGCTACACCTTC
cdr3_aa: CASSLQTENYGYTF
j_call: TRBJ1-2
d_call: NA
v_call: TRBV18
clone_size: NA

cdr3_nt: TGTGCCAGCAGTGCATCATGGGGGCGGGAGACCCAGTACTTC
cdr3_aa: CASSASWGRETQYF
j_call: TRBJ2-5
d_call: NA
v_call: TRBV3-1/TRBV3-2
clone_size: NA

cdr3_nt: TGTGCCAGCACCCCGACAGGGAAAGAGACCCAGTACTTC
cdr3_aa: CASTPTGKETQYF
j_call: TRBJ2-5
d_call: TRBD1
v_call: TRBV6-5
clone_size: once